This is a list of T cell receptor beta chains from one sample in a study of cytomegalovirus exposure and HLA in healthy donors. Profiling relied on immunoSEQ multiplex PCR, and the TCRdb table lists in-frame clones only, not all of them. Found here are roughly 100,000 clones, about two thirds of them singletons; the top ten hold around a fifth. The sample comprised PBMCs. These receptors all stem from a woman in her forties or fifties in good health and CMV-seropositive. Each CDR3 is given without its conserved first and last residue. The order of the fields is V gene, J gene, CDR3 protein.

>TRBV29-1|TRBJ2-5
SVGHTARETQY
>TRBV11-2|TRBJ2-3
ASSPAQGSGTQY
>TRBV29-1|TRBJ2-7
SVKTPSYEQY
>TRBV6-6|TRBJ1-1
ASSPLSEANTEAF
>TRBV15|TRBJ1-1
ATSRVFGQGDTEAF
>TRBV19|TRBJ2-1
ASSIGTGILEQF
>TRBV6-5|TRBJ2-3
ASSYSRGIGDTQY
>TRBV6-6|TRBJ2-7
ASSYSGGIPPNEQY
>TRBV29-1|TRBJ2-1
SVAEQGNEQF
>TRBV6-5|TRBJ2-5
ASRAGETQY
>TRBV18|TRBJ1-2
ASSPPTGNYGYT
>TRBV7-2|TRBJ2-3
ASTPRTSGSLDTQY
>TRBV14|TRBJ2-5
ASSLYPTGNGETQY
>TRBV2|TRBJ2-1
ASSEGDDRVGF
>TRBV4-1|TRBJ2-5
ASSQVGGLETQY
>TRBV2|TRBJ2-7
ASSGSATGTYEQY
>TRBV7-6|TRBJ1-2
ASSRPRGHNYGYT
>TRBV2|TRBJ2-5
ASSADRGLETQY
>TRBV5-4|TRBJ1-2
ASSSTLTGLGGYT
>TRBV14|TRBJ1-2
ASSPYPGTVFYGYT
>TRBV5-8|TRBJ2-3
ASSLAGASGGEYTQY
>TRBV5-6|TRBJ1-1
ASSSSTWTGGPEAF
>TRBV6-5|TRBJ2-1
ASSGGLDNEQF
>TRBV7-9|TRBJ1-2
ASSPGQGFSGYT
>TRBV7-9|TRBJ1-1
SSSPGTGEAAF
>TRBV7-9|TRBJ2-7
ASSLLAVYEQY
>TRBV9|TRBJ2-1
ASSVGSGTGGNEQF
>TRBV5-6|TRBJ2-5
ASSRRSGGAGQETQY
>TRBV30|TRBJ1-4
ALTSKWASEKLF
>TRBV7-3|TRBJ2-1
ASSLAGGTYNEQF
>TRBV27|TRBJ2-1
ASSENRGDNEQF
>TRBV4-2|TRBJ1-2
ASSQVGGTVGYT
>TRBV5-6|TRBJ1-6
ASRPGTGISPLH
>TRBV27|TRBJ1-6
ASSLAGLESPLH
>TRBV29-1|TRBJ1-3
SVGGSGGRTGNTIY
>TRBV2|TRBJ1-1
ASSVNRRGGSRSNTEAF
>TRBV9|TRBJ2-5
ASSFGGARETQY
>TRBV6-6|TRBJ1-2
ASSYSGEYGYT
>TRBV28|TRBJ1-6
ASSLPPRQGWDSPLH
>TRBV5-4|TRBJ1-1
ASSGGRGSNTEAF
>TRBV15|TRBJ1-2
ATSLDRDGGYT
>TRBV6-5|TRBJ2-7
ASSYGLPYEQY
>TRBV5-5|TRBJ2-4
ASSIWRSGAGKNIQY
>TRBV7-8|TRBJ2-7
ASSLRQGNYEQY
>TRBV19|TRBJ2-7
ASRSGQGGEQY
>TRBV7-2|TRBJ1-2
ASSLDSYGYT
>TRBV6-6|TRBJ2-3
ASSSSGGAVDTQY
>TRBV6-5|TRBJ2-5
ASRLQGGQETQY
>TRBV28|TRBJ2-1
ASIQERGPGDEQF
>TRBV5-6|TRBJ2-3
ASSFLYTDTQY
>TRBV7-7|TRBJ2-1
ASSSNRQSNEQF
>TRBV4-3|TRBJ1-2
ASSQVVRGLEGYT
>TRBV30|TRBJ1-6
AWSVGSGGNSPLH
>TRBV6-1|TRBJ2-7
AGQGWEDEQY